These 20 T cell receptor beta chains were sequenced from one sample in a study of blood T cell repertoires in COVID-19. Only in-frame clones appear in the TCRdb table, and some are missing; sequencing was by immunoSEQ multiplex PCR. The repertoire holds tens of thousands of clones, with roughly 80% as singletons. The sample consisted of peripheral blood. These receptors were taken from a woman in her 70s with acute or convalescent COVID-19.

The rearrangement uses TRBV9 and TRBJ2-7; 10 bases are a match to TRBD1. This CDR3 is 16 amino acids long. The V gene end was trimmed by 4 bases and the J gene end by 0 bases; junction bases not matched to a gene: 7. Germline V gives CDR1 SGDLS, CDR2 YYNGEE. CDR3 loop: CASSPWDRGSSYEQYF. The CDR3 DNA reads TGTGCCAGCAGCCCCTGGGACAGGGGAAGCTCCTACGAGCAGTACTTC.

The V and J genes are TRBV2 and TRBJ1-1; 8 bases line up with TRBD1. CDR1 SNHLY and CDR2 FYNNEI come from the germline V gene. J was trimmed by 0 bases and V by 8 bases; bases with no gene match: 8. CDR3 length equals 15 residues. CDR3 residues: CASERDRNMNTEAFF. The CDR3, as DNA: TGTGCCAGCGAGAGGGACAGGAACATGAACACTGAAGCTTTCTTT. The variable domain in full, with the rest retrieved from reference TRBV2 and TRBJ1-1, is EPEVTQTPSHQVTQMGQEVILRCVPISNHLYFYWYRQILGQKVEFLVSFYNNEISEKSEIFDDQFSVERPDGSNFTLKIRSTKLEDSAMYFCASERDRNMNTEAFFGQGTRLTVV.

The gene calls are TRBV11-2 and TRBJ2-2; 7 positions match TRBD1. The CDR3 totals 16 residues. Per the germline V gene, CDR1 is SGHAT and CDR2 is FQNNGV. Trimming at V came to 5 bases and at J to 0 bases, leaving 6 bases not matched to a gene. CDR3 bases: TGTGCCAGCAGCCTTCTCGGGACAGCGAACACCGGGGAGCTGTTTTTT. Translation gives CASSLLGTANTGELFF.

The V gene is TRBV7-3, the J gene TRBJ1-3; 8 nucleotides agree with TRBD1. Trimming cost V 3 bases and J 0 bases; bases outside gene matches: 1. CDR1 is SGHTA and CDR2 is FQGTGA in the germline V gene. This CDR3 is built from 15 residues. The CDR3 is CASSLDRASGNTIYF. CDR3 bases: TGTGCCAGCAGCTTGGACAGGGCCTCTGGAAACACCATATATTTT.

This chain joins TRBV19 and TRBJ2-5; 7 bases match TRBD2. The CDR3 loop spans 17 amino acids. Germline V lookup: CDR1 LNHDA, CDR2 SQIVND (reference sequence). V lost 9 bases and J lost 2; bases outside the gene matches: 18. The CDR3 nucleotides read TGTGCCAGCCGGCGGGTTCTCGGCAGCGGGGCTCAAGAGACCCAGTACTTC. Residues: CASRRVLGSGAQETQYF.

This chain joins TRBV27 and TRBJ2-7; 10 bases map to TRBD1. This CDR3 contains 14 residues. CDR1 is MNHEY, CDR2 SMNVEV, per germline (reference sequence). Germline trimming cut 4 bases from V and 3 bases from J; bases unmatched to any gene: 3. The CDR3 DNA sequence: TGTGCCAGCAGTTGGACAGGGGGGTACTACGAGCAGTACTTC. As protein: CASSWTGGYYEQYF.

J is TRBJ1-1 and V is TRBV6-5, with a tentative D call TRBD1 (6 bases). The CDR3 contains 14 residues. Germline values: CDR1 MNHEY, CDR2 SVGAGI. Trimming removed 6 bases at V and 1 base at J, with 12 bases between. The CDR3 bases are TGTGCCAGCAGCCAGGACAGACCGAACACTGAAGCTTTCTTT. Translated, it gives CASSQDRPNTEAFF.

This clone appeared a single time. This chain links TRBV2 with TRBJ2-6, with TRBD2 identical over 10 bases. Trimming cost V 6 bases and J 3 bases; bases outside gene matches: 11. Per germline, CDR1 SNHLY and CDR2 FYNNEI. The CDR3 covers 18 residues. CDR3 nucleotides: TGTGCCAGCAGCTCGGGGCTAGCGGGAGTCAGTGGGGCCAACGTCCTGACTTTC. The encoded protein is CASSSGLAGVSGANVLTF.

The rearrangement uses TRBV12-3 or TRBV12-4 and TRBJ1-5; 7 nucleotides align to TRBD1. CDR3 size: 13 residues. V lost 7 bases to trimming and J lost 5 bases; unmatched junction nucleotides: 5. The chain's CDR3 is CASTDREYQPQHF. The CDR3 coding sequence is TGTGCCAGCACCGACAGGGAATATCAGCCCCAGCATTTT.

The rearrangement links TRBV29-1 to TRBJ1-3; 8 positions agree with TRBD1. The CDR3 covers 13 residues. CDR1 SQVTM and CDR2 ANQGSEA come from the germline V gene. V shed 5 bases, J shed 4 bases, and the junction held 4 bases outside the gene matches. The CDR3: CSVPGQGGNTIYF. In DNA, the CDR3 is TGCAGCGTTCCCGGACAGGGCGGAAACACCATATATTTT.

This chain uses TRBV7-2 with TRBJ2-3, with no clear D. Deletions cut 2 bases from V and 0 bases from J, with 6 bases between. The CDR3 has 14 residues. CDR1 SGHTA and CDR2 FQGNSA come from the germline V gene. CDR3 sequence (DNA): TGTGCCAGCAGCTTACTCGTTAGCACAGATACGCAGTATTTT. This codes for CASSLLVSTDTQYF.

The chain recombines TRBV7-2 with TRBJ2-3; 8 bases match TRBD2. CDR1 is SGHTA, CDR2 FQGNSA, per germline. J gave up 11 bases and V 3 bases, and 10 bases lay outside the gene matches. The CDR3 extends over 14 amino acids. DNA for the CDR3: TGTGCCAGCAGCTTCGGACTAGCAGACCGGCGGCAGTATTTT. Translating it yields CASSFGLADRRQYF. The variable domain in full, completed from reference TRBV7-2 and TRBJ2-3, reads GAGVSQSPSNKVTEKGKDVELRCDPISGHTALYWYRQSLGQGLEFLIYFQGNSAPDKSGLPSDRFSAERTGGSVSTLTIQRTQQEDSAVYLCASSFGLADRRQYFGPGTRLTVL.

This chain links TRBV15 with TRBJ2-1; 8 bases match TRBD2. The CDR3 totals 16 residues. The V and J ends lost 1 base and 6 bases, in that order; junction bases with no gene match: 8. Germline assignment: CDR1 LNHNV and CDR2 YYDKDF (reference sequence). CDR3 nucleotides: TGTGCCACCAGCAGAGCAACTAGCGGAGGACTCAATGAGCAGTTCTTC. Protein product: CATSRATSGGLNEQFF.

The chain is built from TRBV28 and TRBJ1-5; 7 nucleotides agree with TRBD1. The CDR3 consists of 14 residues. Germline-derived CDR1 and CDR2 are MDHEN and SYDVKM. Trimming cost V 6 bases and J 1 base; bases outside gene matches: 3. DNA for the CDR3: TGTGCCAGCAGGTTACAGGGGAGCAATCAGCCCCAGCATTTT. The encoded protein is CASRLQGSNQPQHF.

The CDR3 sequence: CASRYIDRAQETQYF. The CDR3 DNA reads TGTGCCAGCAGATATATCGACAGGGCCCAAGAGACCCAGTACTTC. The chain has TRBV27 and TRBJ2-5; 7 bases are shared with TRBD1. Germline CDR1 MNHEY, CDR2 SMNVEV (reference sequence). J gave up 1 base and V 6 bases, and 8 bases lay outside the gene matches. This CDR3 comprises 15 residues.

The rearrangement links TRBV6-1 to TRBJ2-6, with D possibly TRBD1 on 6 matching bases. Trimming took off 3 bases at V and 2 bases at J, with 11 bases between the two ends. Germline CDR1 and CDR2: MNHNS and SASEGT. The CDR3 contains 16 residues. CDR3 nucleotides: TGTGCCAGCAGTGATAGGGCAGGGGCTGGGGCCAACGTCCTGACTTTC. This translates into CASSDRAGAGANVLTF.

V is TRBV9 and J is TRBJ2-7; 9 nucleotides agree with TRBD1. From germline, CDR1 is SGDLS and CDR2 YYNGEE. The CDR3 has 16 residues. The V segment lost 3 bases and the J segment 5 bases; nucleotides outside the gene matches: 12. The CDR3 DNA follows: TGTGCCAGCAGCGCCCCCGGGGACAGGGTGGACCACGAGCAGTACTTC. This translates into CASSAPGDRVDHEQYF.

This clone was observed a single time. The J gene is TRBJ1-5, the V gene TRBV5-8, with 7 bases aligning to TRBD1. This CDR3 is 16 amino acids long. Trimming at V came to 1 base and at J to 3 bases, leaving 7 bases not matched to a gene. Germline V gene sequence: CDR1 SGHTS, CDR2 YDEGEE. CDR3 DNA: TGTGCCAGCAGCTTGTCACGGGGACAGTTCAATCAGCCCCAGCATTTT. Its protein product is CASSLSRGQFNQPQHF.

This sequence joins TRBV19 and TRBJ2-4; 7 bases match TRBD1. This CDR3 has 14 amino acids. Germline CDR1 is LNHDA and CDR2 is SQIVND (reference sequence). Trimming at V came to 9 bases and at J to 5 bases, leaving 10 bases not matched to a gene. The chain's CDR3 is CASRDRQIQNIQYF. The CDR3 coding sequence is TGTGCCAGCCGGGACAGACAGATTCAAAACATTCAGTACTTC.

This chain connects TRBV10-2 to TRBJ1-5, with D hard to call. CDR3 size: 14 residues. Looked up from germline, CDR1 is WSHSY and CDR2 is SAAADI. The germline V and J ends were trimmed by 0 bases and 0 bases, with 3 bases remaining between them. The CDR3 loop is CASSESGSNQPQHF. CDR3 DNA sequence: TGCGCCAGCAGTGAGTCCGGTAGCAATCAGCCCCAGCATTTT.